This T cell receptor beta chain was obtained from a study of T cells in narcolepsy. Across the study: Enrolled donors included narcolepsy type 1 or type 2 patients and healthy controls. Overall study findings and caveats: Same-patient CSF and blood CD4+ T cell clonotypes included HCRT-specific and TRIB2-specific autoreactive ones.

As to this clone: Its antigen is still unknown.

Libraries were prepared by immunoSEQ multiplex PCR; TCRdb keeps only in-frame clonotypes and omits some of them. This sample has 9,500 to 12,000 clones, with around 94% found just once. The specimen was CD45RA- memory CD4+ T cells from PBMCs. This sequence originates from a human donor with narcolepsy.

The CDR3 loop reads CAWRESLDSPLHF. CDR3 DNA sequence: TGTGCCTGGAGAGAGAGCTTGGATTCACCCCTCCACTTT. This rearrangement joins TRBV30 to TRBJ1-6; D not certain. The CDR3 runs 13 residues. Trimming pared 3 bases from V and 8 bases from J, leaving 11 bases between. Germline V gene lookup returns CDR1 GTSNPN and CDR2 SVGIG (reference sequence).